This section outlines one T cell receptor (beta chain) sequence together with its context. Its antigen is not known. These data originate in a study of T cell responses to AZD1222 COVID-19 vaccine. This table comes from immunoSEQ multiplex PCR, and its TCRdb copy is limited to in-frame clones, with some not included. The sample lists some 64,000 clones, about 89% occurring once. Findings and caveats of the study: Spike-specific TCR breadth and depth grew following two AZD1222 doses. The peak T cell response came first, and repertoires were sampled only after it. A reported finding is that nearly half of spike-specific TCRs target unmutated variant regions. Clonal diversity was possibly underestimated, and white British individuals and females predominated among donors.

The sample in question was peripheral blood, obtained 28 days after the second dose of the MenACWY control vaccine. This receptor was obtained from an adult who received the MenACWY meningococcal vaccine as a control.

The CDR3 spells CASNPAVEGGVYEQYF. The DNA of the CDR3 is TGTGCCAGCAACCCGGCCGTGGAGGGTGGTGTATACGAGCAGTACTTC. The chain couples TRBV7-8 to TRBJ2-7, with D possibly matching TRBD2 (6 bases). Germline V lookup: CDR1 SGHVS, CDR2 FQNEAQ. CDR3 size: 16 residues. Between the trimmed V and J ends, which lost 7 bases and 4 bases, there was a span of 23 bases.